Sequencing of this TCR beta chain was carried out in a study of OX40 agonist ivuxolimab in advanced cancers. Generated by immunoSEQ multiplex PCR, the TCRdb table keeps only in-frame clones and is missing some. The table lists approximately 71,000 clones, roughly 84% of them singletons. Trimming took 3 bases from V and 0 from J, leaving 10 bases between them. The V gene's germline CDR1 is SGHRS and CDR2 YFSETQ. This CDR3 comprises 15 residues. This TCR derives from an adult with an advanced solid tumor such as melanoma, head and neck, liver or kidney cancer. This chain links TRBV5-1 with TRBJ1-3; TRBD1 is a possible D gene (5 bases). Source: CD4+ or CD8+ T cells sorted from blood, taken in a trial of the OX40 agonist ivuxolimab. The DNA for the CDR3 is TGCGCCAGCAGCTGGGACGGTTCCTCTGGAAACACCATATATTTT. Translation gives CASSWDGSSGNTIYF.